This is a list of T cell receptor beta chains from one sample in a study of blood T cell repertoires in COVID-19. Profiling relied on immunoSEQ multiplex PCR, and the TCRdb table lists in-frame clones only, not all of them. The sample records about 47,000 clones, around 83% being singletons. The specimen was peripheral blood. The receptors were sampled from a human donor with acute or convalescent COVID-19. The donor label of this sample is uncertain. Each CDR3 is given with its conserved first and last residue.

V gene	J gene	CDR3 protein
TRBV19	TRBJ1-5	CASSMGLGDRSSNQPQHF
TRBV19	TRBJ1-5	CASSILSQPQHF
TRBV5-1	TRBJ2-2	CASSIGTTGNTGELFF
TRBV28	TRBJ2-7	CASSLFGGTGEQYF
TRBV24-1	TRBJ1-5	CATSDPGQGGNQPQHF
TRBV7-2	TRBJ1-1	CASSLMGGAGNTEAFF
TRBV11-3	TRBJ2-1	CASSYKRGAGNEQFF
TRBV27	TRBJ1-1	CASSSYRTRTEPRNTEAFF
TRBV7-8	TRBJ1-2	CASSTRDRFYGYTF
TRBV7-6	TRBJ2-2	CASSTRETGTGELFF
TRBV5-6	TRBJ2-3	CASSLQGGVRDTQYF
TRBV10-3	TRBJ1-2	CAISGGPQYGYTF
TRBV11-1	TRBJ2-7	CASSSSKTGVDYEQYF
TRBV30	TRBJ1-1	CAWKSRGRNTEAFF
TRBV7-9	TRBJ2-5	CASSTGGGTQYF
TRBV10-2	TRBJ2-7	CASSRHLPPYEQYF
TRBV2	TRBJ2-5	CATSEIQGGMKTQYF
TRBV30	TRBJ2-7	CAWSEDSFYEQYF
TRBV20-1	TRBJ1-2	CIGGTLHGYTF
TRBV27	TRBJ1-5	CASSHSHNQPQHF
TRBV7-3	TRBJ1-2	CASSSGTGWDYGYTF
TRBV6-5	TRBJ1-4	CASRTRWESEKLFF